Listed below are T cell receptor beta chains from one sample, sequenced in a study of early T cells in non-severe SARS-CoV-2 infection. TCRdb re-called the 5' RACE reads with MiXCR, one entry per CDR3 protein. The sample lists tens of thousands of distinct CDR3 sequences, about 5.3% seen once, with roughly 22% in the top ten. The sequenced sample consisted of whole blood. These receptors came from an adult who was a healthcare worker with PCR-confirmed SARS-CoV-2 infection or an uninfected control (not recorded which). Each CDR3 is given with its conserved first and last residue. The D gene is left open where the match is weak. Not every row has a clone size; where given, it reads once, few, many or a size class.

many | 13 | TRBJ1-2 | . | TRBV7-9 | TGTGCCAGCAGCTTGGGCGCAGTGAGCGGCTACACCTTC | CASSLGAVSGYTF
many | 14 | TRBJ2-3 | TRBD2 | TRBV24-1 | TGTGCCACCAGTGTGGAGGGAGGGACAGATACGCAGTATTTT | CATSVEGGTDTQYF
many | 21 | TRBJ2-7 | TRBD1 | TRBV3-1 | TGTGCCAGCAGCCAAGAATTTATGGGACAGGGGGAAATGAACCAGGTCTACGAGCAGTACTTC | CASSQEFMGQGEMNQVYEQYF
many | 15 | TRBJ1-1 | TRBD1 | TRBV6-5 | TGTGCCAGCAGTTACTCGGGACAGGGGAACACTGAAGCTTTCTTT | CASSYSGQGNTEAFF
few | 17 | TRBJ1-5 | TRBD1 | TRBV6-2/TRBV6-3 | TGTGCCAGCAGAGAACCCCCCGGGACAGGAGGGACCGGGCCCCAGCATTTT | CASREPPGTGGTGPQHF
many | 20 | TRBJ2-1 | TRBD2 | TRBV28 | TGTGCCAGCAGTTTCCGTATCAGGAGACTAGCGGGAGGGCGTGTCAATGAGCAGTTCTTC | CASSFRIRRLAGGRVNEQFF
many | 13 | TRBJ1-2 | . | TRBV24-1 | TGTGCCACCAGTGATAGGGGTAACTATGGCTACACCTTC | CATSDRGNYGYTF
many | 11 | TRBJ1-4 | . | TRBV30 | TGTGCCTGGAGTGCTAATGAAAAACTGTTTTTT | CAWSANEKLFF
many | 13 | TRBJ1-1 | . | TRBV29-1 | TGCAGCGTTGATTCAGGGGCGTCTTCTGAAGCTTTCTTT | CSVDSGASSEAFF
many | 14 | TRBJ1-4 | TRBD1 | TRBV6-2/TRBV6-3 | TGTGCCAGCGTCCCGGGACAGGTCAATGAAAAACTGTTTTTT | CASVPGQVNEKLFF
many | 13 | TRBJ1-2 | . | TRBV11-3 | TGTGCCAGCAGCGAGGGCGCGGACTATGGCTACACCTTC | CASSEGADYGYTF
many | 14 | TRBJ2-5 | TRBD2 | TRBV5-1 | TGCGCCAGCACCACCGGGACTATCGACGAGACCCAGTACTTC | CASTTGTIDETQYF
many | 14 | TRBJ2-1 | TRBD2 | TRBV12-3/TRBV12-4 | TGTGCCAGCAGCCCTGCGACTAGCTGGAATGAGCAGTTCTTC | CASSPATSWNEQFF
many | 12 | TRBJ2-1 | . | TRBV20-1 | TGCAGTGCTACAGATTTGAAAGGGGAGCAGTTCTTC | CSATDLKGEQFF
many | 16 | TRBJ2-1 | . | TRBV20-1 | TGCAGTGCTAGAGATCAGTCGGGAAGACTCTACAATGAGCAGTTCTTC | CSARDQSGRLYNEQFF
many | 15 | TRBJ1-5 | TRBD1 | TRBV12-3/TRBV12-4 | TGTGCCAGCAGTTTTACTGGACAGGGGGCTCAGCCCCAGCATTTT | CASSFTGQGAQPQHF
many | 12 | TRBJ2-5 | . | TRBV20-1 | TGCAGTGCTAGACGGCGACAAGAGACCCAGTACTTC | CSARRRQETQYF
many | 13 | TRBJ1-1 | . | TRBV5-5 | TGTGCCAGCAGCTTGCAAGGGAACACTGAAGCTTTCTTT | CASSLQGNTEAFF
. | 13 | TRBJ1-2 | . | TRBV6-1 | TGTGCCAGCAGAGCCGAGGCCAGCTATGGCTACACCTTC | CASRAEASYGYTF
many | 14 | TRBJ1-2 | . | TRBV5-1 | TGCGCCAGCAGCTTGGGGTCAGTTAGTAATGGCTACACCTTC | CASSLGSVSNGYTF
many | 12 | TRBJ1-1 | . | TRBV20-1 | TGCAGTGCTGGCAAGCCCAACACTGAAGCTTTCTTT | CSAGKPNTEAFF
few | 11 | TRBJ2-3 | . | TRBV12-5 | TGTGCTAGTGGTCCTCAGGGTACGCAGTATTTT | CASGPQGTQYF
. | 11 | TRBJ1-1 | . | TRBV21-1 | TGTGCCAGCAGCAAACCGGCTGAAGCTTTCTTT | CASSKPAEAFF
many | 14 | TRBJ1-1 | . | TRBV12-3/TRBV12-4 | TGTGCCAGCAGTTTAGTCAGGGGCTTTGATGAAGCTTTCTTT | CASSLVRGFDEAFF
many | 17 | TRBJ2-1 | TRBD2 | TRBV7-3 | TGTGCCAGCAGCTTAACGGGACTAGCGGGGGCCTACAATGAGCAGTTCTTC | CASSLTGLAGAYNEQFF
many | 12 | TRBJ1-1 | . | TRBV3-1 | TGTGCCAGCAGCCTCTTCGACACTGAAGCTTTCTTT | CASSLFDTEAFF
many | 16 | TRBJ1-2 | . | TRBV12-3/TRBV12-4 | TGTGCCAGCAAACTCGGGCTATTTCAGGGAAGCTATGGCTACACCTTC | CASKLGLFQGSYGYTF
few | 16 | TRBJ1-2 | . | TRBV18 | TGTGCCAGCTCACAAAGTCTCGAGGTTACTAACTATGGCTACACCTTC | CASSQSLEVTNYGYTF
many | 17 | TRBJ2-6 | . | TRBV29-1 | TGCAGCGTTGATAGGGTTGACAGTCTCTCTGGGGCCAACGTCCTGACTTTC | CSVDRVDSLSGANVLTF
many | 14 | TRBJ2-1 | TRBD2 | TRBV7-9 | TGTGCCAGCGCAACCCCAGTTACGGGGGGTGAGCAGTTCTTC | CASATPVTGGEQFF
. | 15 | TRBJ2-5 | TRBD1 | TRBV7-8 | TGTGCCAGCAGCCCGACAGGGTTCGCCCGCGAGACCCAGTACTTC | CASSPTGFARETQYF
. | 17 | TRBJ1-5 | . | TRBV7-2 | TGTGCCAGCAGCCCCAGAGGTGCGGGCGGAGGCAATCAGCCCCAGCATTTT | CASSPRGAGGGNQPQHF
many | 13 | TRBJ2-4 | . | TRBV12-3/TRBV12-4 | TGTGCCAGCAGTCCGCAGACTGGCCTGATTCAGTACTTC | CASSPQTGLIQYF